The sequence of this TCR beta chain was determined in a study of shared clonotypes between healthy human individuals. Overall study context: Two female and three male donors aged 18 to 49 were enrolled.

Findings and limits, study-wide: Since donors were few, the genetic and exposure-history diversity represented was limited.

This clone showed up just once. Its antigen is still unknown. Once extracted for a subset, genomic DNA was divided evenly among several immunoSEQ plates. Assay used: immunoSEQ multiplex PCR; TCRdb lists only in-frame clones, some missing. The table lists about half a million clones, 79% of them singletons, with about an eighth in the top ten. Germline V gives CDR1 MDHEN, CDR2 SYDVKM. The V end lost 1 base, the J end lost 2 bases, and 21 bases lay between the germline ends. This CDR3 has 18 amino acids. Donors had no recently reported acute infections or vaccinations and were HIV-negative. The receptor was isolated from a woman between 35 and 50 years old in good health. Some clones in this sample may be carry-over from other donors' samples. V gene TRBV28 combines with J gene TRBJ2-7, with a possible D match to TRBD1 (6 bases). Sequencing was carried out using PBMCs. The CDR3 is CASSLSVRGTPIPYEQYF. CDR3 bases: TGTGCCAGCAGTTTATCCGTCCGAGGGACACCGATTCCCTACGAGCAGTACTTC.